What follows are 18 T cell receptor beta chains derived from one specimen sequenced in a study of T cell clusters in autoimmune cytopenias. One tube held mixed TRB-A and TRB-B primer pools for touch-down PCR. For each CDR3 protein, TCRdb gives one entry from its re-call of the multiplex PCR reads, without DNA. In all, the sample yields approximately 8,000 distinct CDR3 sequences. Some 39,000 genome equivalents of blood DNA were amplified for TRB. Sequencing was done on a sample of peripheral blood. Every receptor here comes from a human donor with an autoimmune cytopenia or autoimmune hepatitis (not recorded which).

This clonotype registers medium-sized (0.01 to 0.1%) by frequency. The CDR3 loop is CSAPNPAGEGETQYF. The rearrangement uses TRBV20-1 and TRBJ2-5; the TCRdb D gene call, TRBD2, has no DNA to confirm it. Looked up from germline, CDR1 is DFQATT and CDR2 is SNEGSKA (reference sequence). This CDR3 region has 15 residues.

The chain links TRBV5-4 to TRBJ1-2; the TCRdb D gene call, TRBD1, has no DNA to confirm it. This CDR3 is 14 amino acids long. CDR1 and CDR2 (germline): SGHNT, YYREEE (reference sequence). Here the CDR3 reads CASSWGGDGYGYTF.

The rearrangement links TRBV27 to TRBJ2-5. Germline V gene sequence: CDR1 MNHEY, CDR2 SMNVEV (reference sequence). This CDR3 spans 12 amino acids. CDR3 residues: CASSRNQETQYF.

This clonotype is labeled medium-sized (0.01 to 0.1%) based on frequency. The chain links TRBV29-1 to TRBJ1-4; TCRdb's D call, TRBD1, is unchecked because there is no DNA. The CDR3 contains 13 residues. The germline gives CDR1 SQVTM, CDR2 ANQGSEA. The CDR3 reads CSVDAGINEKLFF.

The V gene is TRBV18, the J gene TRBJ2-7; the D gene TCRdb calls, TRBD1, cannot be checked with no DNA. The CDR3 runs 14 residues. From germline, CDR1 is KGHSH and CDR2 LQKENI. CDR3 loop: CASSPYGTTYEQYF.

The gene calls are TRBV12-3 or TRBV12-4 and TRBJ2-6; the D call of TRBD1 rests on TCRdb alone, since no DNA is present to check it. The CDR3 has 19 amino acids. The CDR3 spells CASTSDPGQGAWGANVLTF.

The chain couples TRBV7-9 to TRBJ2-7; TCRdb reports TRBD2, a call that lacks DNA to check it against. The length of the CDR3 is 15 residues. Germline V gene sequence: CDR1 SEHNR, CDR2 FQNEAQ (reference sequence). The CDR3 loop reads CASSLIPAEKYEQYF.

V and J are TRBV20-1 and TRBJ1-1; TCRdb gives TRBD1 as the D gene, but with no DNA this cannot be confirmed. This CDR3 is 12 amino acids long. CDR1 is DFQATT, CDR2 SNEGSKA, per germline (reference sequence). This CDR3 is CSAQQGNTEAFF.

This clonotype is identified as medium-sized (0.01 to 0.1%) from frequency. The chain combines TRBV30 with TRBJ2-3. Per germline, CDR1 GTSNPN and CDR2 SVGIG (reference sequence). The CDR3 consists of 15 residues. CDR3 region: CAWSVLRQRTDTQYF.

This chain uses TRBV27 with TRBJ2-7; no DNA is available, so the TRBD1 call from TCRdb remains unchecked. Germline V gene sequence: CDR1 MNHEY, CDR2 SMNVEV (reference sequence). CDR3 length: 15 amino acids. The CDR3 loop reads CASSLGAGGPYEQYF.

The rearrangement uses TRBV2 and TRBJ2-3; TCRdb lists TRBD2, though no DNA is available to test this call. The CDR3 length is 15 residues. CDR1 and CDR2 (germline): SNHLY, FYNNEI. The CDR3 region is CASSPGTSVGDTQYF.

The V and J genes are TRBV4-2 and TRBJ2-7; TCRdb names TRBD1, which stays unverified in the absence of DNA. Germline values: CDR1 LGHNA, CDR2 YNFKEQ. The CDR3 extends over 15 amino acids. The CDR3 protein is CASSQDPGTLYEQYF.

The rearrangement joins TRBV28 to TRBJ1-4. The germline gives CDR1 MDHEN, CDR2 SYDVKM. This CDR3 has 13 amino acids. CDR3 amino acids: CASSPSGSEKLFF.

This chain links TRBV7-9 with TRBJ2-2; the TRBD1 assignment by TCRdb is unverifiable without DNA. CDR1 is SEHNR, CDR2 FQNEAQ, per germline (reference sequence). The CDR3 has 15 residues. The CDR3 spells CASSLVGQVTGELFF.

This chain joins TRBV5-1 and TRBJ2-5; TCRdb's D call, TRBD1, is unchecked because there is no DNA. Germline V gives CDR1 SGHRS, CDR2 YFSETQ. CDR3 length: 14 residues. The CDR3: CASSMPGQGETQYF.

This sequence joins TRBV6-4 and TRBJ2-7; with no DNA, the TCRdb D assignment of TRBD2 cannot be verified. The CDR3 is 22 residues long. The germline V gene encodes CDR1 MRHNA and CDR2 SNTAGT. The CDR3: CASSCSYVRGAGLAASSYEQYF.

This chain connects TRBV5-4 to TRBJ1-2; with no DNA, the TCRdb D assignment of TRBD1 cannot be verified. CDR1 and CDR2 from the germline V gene are SGHNT and YYREEE (reference sequence). The CDR3 extends over 15 amino acids. This chain's CDR3 is CASSRPNQDTGFYTF.

This clonotype is deemed medium-sized (0.01 to 0.1%) by its frequency. The CDR3 spells CASRPWDHRMLTDTQYF. The rearrangement uses TRBV12-3 or TRBV12-4 and TRBJ2-3; without DNA, the TCRdb call of TRBD1 cannot be checked. The CDR3 is 17 residues long.